The clone carrying this TCR beta chain was observed a handful of times. Antigen unknown. Germline assignment: CDR1 ENHRY and CDR2 SYGVKD. The V gene end was trimmed by 4 bases and the J gene end by 0 bases; junction bases not matched to a gene: 15. This CDR3 spans 19 amino acids. It was RNA transcripts that yielded the amplified TCR beta CDR3 regions. HTBI primers were the set used in a first-round RT-PCR of the TCR CDR3. MiXCR, run by TCRdb on the multiplex PCR reads, gives a single entry per CDR3 protein. The repertoire holds approximately 610,000 distinct CDR3 sequences, around 15% seen once, with 3.5% to 4.5% in the top ten. The data originate from a study of T cells in Graves' hyperthyroidism and ophthalmopathy. Study at large: The authors collected peripheral blood at initial diagnosis, before any treatment. Whole-study findings and limits: Blood also contained most expanded thyroid clonotypes above 0.001. From stable hyperthyroidism, ophthalmopathy was separated by a 13 V-J model.

The chain links TRBV10-3 to TRBJ2-5; 9 nucleotides line up with TRBD2. Sequencing was carried out using blood. The receptor comes from a woman aged 40 to 50 with Graves' ophthalmopathy. CDR3 DNA sequence: TGTGCCATCAGTGGGTACCCAGCCGGGACTAGCATAAACCAAGAGACCCAGTACTTC. Its protein is CAISGYPAGTSINQETQYF.